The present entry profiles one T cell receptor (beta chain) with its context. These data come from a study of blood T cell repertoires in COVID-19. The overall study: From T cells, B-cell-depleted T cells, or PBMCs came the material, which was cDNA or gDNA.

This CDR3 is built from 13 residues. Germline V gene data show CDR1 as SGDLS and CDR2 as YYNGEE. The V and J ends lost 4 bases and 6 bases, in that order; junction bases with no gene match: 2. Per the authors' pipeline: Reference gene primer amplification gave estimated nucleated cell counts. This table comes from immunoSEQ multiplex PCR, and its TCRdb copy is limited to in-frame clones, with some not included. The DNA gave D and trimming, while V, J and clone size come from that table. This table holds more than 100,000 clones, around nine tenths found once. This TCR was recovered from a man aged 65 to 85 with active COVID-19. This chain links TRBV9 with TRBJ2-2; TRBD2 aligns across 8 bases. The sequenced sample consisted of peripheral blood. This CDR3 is CASSRSGAGELFF. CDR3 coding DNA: TGTGCCAGCAGCCGTAGCGGGGCCGGGGAGCTGTTTTTT.